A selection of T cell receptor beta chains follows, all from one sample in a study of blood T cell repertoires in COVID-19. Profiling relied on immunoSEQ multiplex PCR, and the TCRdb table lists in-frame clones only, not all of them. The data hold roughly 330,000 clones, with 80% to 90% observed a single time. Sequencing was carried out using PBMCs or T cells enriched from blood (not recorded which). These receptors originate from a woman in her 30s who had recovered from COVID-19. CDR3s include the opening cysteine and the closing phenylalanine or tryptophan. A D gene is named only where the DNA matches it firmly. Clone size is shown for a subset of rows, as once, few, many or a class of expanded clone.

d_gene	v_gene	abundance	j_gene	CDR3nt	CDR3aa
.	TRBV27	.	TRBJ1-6	TGTGCCAGCACATCCGGGGTAAGGTCACCCCTCCACTTT	CASTSGVRSPLHF
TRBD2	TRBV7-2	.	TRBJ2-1	TGTGCCAGCAGCTTAGCGCTACAGACTAGCCTGAGTATGGAGCAGTTCTTC	CASSLALQTSLSMEQFF
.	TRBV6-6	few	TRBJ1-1	TGTGCCAGCAGTTACTCGAGGGTAGTGAACACTGAAGCTTTCTTT	CASSYSRVVNTEAFF
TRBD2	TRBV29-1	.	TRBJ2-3	TGCAGCGTTGCCACTTTAGCGGGGGGGGTCCGGAGCACAGATACGCAGTATTTT	CSVATLAGGVRSTDTQYF
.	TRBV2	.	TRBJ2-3	TGTGCCAGCAGTGCTGAGGACAGAAGCACAGATACGCAGTATTTT	CASSAEDRSTDTQYF
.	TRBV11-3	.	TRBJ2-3	TGTGCCAGCAGCTTAGGGGCCGCGTGGGATACGCAGTATTTT	CASSLGAAWDTQYF
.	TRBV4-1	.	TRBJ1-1	TGCGCCAGCAGCCAAGGAGCGGGTTCGGGTGAAGCTTTCTTT	CASSQGAGSGEAFF
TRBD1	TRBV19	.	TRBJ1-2	TGTGCCAGTAGTACCGGACAGGGGGATAACTATGGCTACACCTTC	CASSTGQGDNYGYTF
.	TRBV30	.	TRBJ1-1	TGTGCCTGGACCTCGGGGGGACGTGCTTTCTTT	CAWTSGGRAFF
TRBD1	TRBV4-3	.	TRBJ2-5	TGCGCCAGCAGCCAAGATCTTGGCAGGGGGCTAGAGACCCAGTACTTC	CASSQDLGRGLETQYF
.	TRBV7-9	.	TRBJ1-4	TGTGCCAGCAGCTTAGTCGGGGATGAGGAAAAACTGTTTTTT	CASSLVGDEEKLFF
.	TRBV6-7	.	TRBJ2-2	TGTGCCAGCAGTTACAGACTCGCTGACACCGGGGAGCTGTTTTTT	CASSYRLADTGELFF
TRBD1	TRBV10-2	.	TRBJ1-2	TGCGCCAGCACGGGACAGGGAATTAAGAGCTATGGCTACACCTTC	CASTGQGIKSYGYTF
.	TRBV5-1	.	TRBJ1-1	TGCGCCAGCAGCGGAGCCACAGGGAACACTGAAGCTTTCTTT	CASSGATGNTEAFF
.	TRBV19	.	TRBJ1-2	TGTGCCAGCCGGGACATAAGCTTCGCGCGGTACGAAAGCTACACCTTC	CASRDISFARYESYTF
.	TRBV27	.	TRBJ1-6	TGTGCCAGCAGTTTGGAACAGGGCGGTTCACCCCTCCACTTT	CASSLEQGGSPLHF
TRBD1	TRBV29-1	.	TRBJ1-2	TGCAGCGTTATAAAGGGACAGGGTACCTATGGCTACACCTTC	CSVIKGQGTYGYTF
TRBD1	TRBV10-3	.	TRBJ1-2	TGTGCCATCAGCAAGGGACAGGGAGAAGGCTACACCTTC	CAISKGQGEGYTF
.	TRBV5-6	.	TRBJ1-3	TGTGCCAGCAGCTTGCTGTACTCTGGAAACACCATATATTTT	CASSLLYSGNTIYF
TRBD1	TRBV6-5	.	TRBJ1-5	TGTGCCACCCGATTCGACAGGGATCAGCCCCAGCATTTT	CATRFDRDQPQHF
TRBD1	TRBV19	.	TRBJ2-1	TGTGCCAGTAGTATCGGACAGGGCATGCATGAGCAGTTCTTC	CASSIGQGMHEQFF
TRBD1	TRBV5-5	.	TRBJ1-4	TGTGCCAGCAGCTTGGTTCCGCAGGGGGCGCGGGAAAAACTGTTTTTT	CASSLVPQGAREKLFF
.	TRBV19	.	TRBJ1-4	TGTGCCAGTAGCTTTCGCAGCGGGGGCGATGAAAAACTGTTTTTT	CASSFRSGGDEKLFF
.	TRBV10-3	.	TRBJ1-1	TGTGCCACCGGCGCTGGGGGAGGGAACACTGAAGCTTTCTTT	CATGAGGGNTEAFF
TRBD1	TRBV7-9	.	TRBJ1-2	TGTGCCAGCGACCCCCAGGGGGGCTATGGCTACACCTTC	CASDPQGGYGYTF
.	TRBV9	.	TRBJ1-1	TGTGCCAGCAGCCTCAGGGTGGGAACTGAAGCTTTCTTT	CASSLRVGTEAFF
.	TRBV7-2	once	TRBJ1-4	TGTGCCAGCAGCTTTGGAGATACGAATGAAAAACTGTTTTTT	CASSFGDTNEKLFF
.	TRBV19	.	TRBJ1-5	TGTGCCAGTAGTATATTCCAGGGGCGTCAGCCCCAGCATTTT	CASSIFQGRQPQHF
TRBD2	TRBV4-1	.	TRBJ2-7	TGCGCCAGCAGCCTCCCGACCCCGGGAGGCCACTACGAGCAGTACTTC	CASSLPTPGGHYEQYF
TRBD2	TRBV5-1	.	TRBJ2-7	TGCGCCAGCAGCACCGGGACTAGCGGATACGAGCAGTACTTC	CASSTGTSGYEQYF
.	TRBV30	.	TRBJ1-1	TGTGCCTTCAGGGACACTGAAGCTTTCTTT	CAFRDTEAFF
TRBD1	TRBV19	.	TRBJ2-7	TGTGCCAGTAGTACCACCGGGACAGGGGACGAGCAGTACTTC	CASSTTGTGDEQYF
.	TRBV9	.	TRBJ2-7	TGTGCCAGCAGCGTTCAGGGGCAATCCTACGAGCAGTACTTC	CASSVQGQSYEQYF
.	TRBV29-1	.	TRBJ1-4	TGCAGCGTTGAAGATATCTATGAAAAACTGTTTTTT	CSVEDIYEKLFF
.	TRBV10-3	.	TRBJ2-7	TGTGCCATCAGTGAAGCGAAGTACGAGCAGTACTTC	CAISEAKYEQYF
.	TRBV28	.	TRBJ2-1	TGTGCCAGCAGTTTTCAGCGTTGGTACAATGAGCAGTTCTTC	CASSFQRWYNEQFF
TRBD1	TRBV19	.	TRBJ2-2	TGTGCCAGTAGTATGGGGACAGGGGGCGGCACCGGGGAGCTGTTTTTT	CASSMGTGGGTGELFF
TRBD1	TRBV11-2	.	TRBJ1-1	TGTGCCAGCAGCTTGGACAGGATACTGAACACTGAAGCTTTCTTT	CASSLDRILNTEAFF
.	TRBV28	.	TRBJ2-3	TGTGCCAGTCTTCCACCGGGGGCAGATACGCAGTATTTT	CASLPPGADTQYF
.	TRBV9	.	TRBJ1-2	TGTGCCAGCAGCTCCCCCATTAACTATGGCTACACCTTC	CASSSPINYGYTF
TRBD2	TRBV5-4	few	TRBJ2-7	TGTGCCAGCAGCTCCCTAGCGGGGGGGCCTAACGAGCAGTACTTC	CASSSLAGGPNEQYF
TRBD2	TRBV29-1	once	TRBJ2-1	TGCAGCGCCTCCTTGGGGGGGGTTTACAATGAGCAGTTCTTC	CSASLGGVYNEQFF
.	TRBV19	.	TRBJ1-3	TGTGCCAGCAGGCGACGGGAGCGAAACACCATATATTTT	CASRRRERNTIYF
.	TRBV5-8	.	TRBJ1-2	TGTGCCAGCAGGTTACTTGGGGGCGCGAACTATGGCTACACCTTC	CASRLLGGANYGYTF
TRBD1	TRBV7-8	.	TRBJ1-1	TGTGCCAGCAGTACAGGGGGCAACACTGAAGCTTTCTTT	CASSTGGNTEAFF
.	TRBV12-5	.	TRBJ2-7	TGTGCTAGTGGTTCTGGTACGACAGGAGTCTCCTACGAGCAGTACTTC	CASGSGTTGVSYEQYF
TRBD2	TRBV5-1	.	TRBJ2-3	TGCGCCAGCAGCTTGCGGGTAGCGGGGGGCCGGATCCTCACAGATACGCAGTATTTT	CASSLRVAGGRILTDTQYF
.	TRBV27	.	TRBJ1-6	TGTGCCAGCAGTTTTCGGGGGTCCGGTTCACCCCTCCACTTT	CASSFRGSGSPLHF